The 18 T cell receptor beta chains given below trace back to one sample, sequenced in a study of T cell responses to AZD1222 COVID-19 vaccine. Produced via immunoSEQ multiplex PCR; TCRdb's table is partial and in-frame only. The profile covers 150,000 to 200,000 clones, with about 89% appearing a single time and approximately 2% taken by the ten largest. The source was peripheral blood, collected on day 0 of AZD1222 vaccination. The receptors were gathered from an adult in good health.

The CDR3 loop is CASSLTGERTEAFF. The CDR3, as DNA: TGTGCCAGCAGCTTGACAGGGGAGAGGACTGAAGCTTTCTTT. J is TRBJ1-1 and V is TRBV7-9, with 8 nucleotides matching TRBD1. In germline, CDR1 is SEHNR, CDR2 FQNEAQ (reference sequence). The CDR3 runs 14 residues. The V gene end was trimmed by 3 bases and the J gene end by 5 bases; junction bases not matched to a gene: 5.

This clone was seen a handful of times. This rearrangement joins TRBV3-1 (or the pseudogene TRBV3-2) to TRBJ2-5; D uncertain. Germline V gives CDR1 LGHDT, CDR2 YNNKEL (reference sequence). The CDR3 has 14 residues. Trimming pared 4 bases from V and 1 base from J, leaving 10 bases between. The chain's CDR3 is CASSLRSAQETQYF. CDR3 nucleotide sequence: TGTGCCAGCAGCCTAAGAAGTGCCCAAGAGACCCAGTACTTC.

The chain is built from TRBV11-2 and TRBJ1-4; 7 bases line up with TRBD1. Germline V gene lookup returns CDR1 SGHAT and CDR2 FQNNGV. J lost 1 base, V lost 5 bases, and 10 bases had no gene match. The CDR3 length is 17 residues. The CDR3 DNA follows: TGTGCCAGCAGCACTATGACAGGGAAAAGAACTAATGAAAAACTGTTTTTT. Protein: CASSTMTGKRTNEKLFF.

The chain combines TRBV29-1 with TRBJ2-7, with 8 bases fitting TRBD1. V trimming: 6 bases; J trimming: 4 bases; junction bases outside the gene matches: 11. The germline CDR1 and CDR2 sequences are SQVTM and ANQGSEA. The CDR3 contains 14 residues. CDR3 residues: CSVEDRAAGYEQYF. The CDR3 DNA reads TGCAGCGTCGAGGACAGGGCCGCCGGATACGAGCAGTACTTC.

The chain is built from TRBV10-3 and TRBJ1-4; possible D gene TRBD1, 6 bases. The germline CDR1 and CDR2 sequences are ENHRY and SYGVKD. Trimming stripped 11 bases from V and 1 base from J, with 8 bases between. The CDR3 totals 12 residues. CDR3 sequence: CASQGTNEKLFF. CDR3 nucleotide sequence: TGTGCCTCACAGGGAACTAATGAAAAACTGTTTTTT.

This sequence joins TRBV5-1 and TRBJ1-2; weak D call: TRBD1 (6 bases). The CDR3 is 13 residues long. In germline, CDR1 is SGHRS, CDR2 YFSETQ. V was cut by 7 bases and J by 1 base, with 11 bases left in between. CDR3 bases: TGCGCCAGCTCCACACAGGGTAACTATGGCTACACCTTC. Its protein product is CASSTQGNYGYTF.

The sample holds one count of this clone. The CDR3 sequence is CASRATGGRGIYEQYF. CDR3 nucleotides: TGTGCCAGCAGAGCTACTGGCGGGCGGGGGATCTACGAGCAGTACTTC. The chain has TRBV9 and TRBJ2-7, with TRBD2 matching 7 bases. Germline CDR1 SGDLS, CDR2 YYNGEE. The V and J ends lost 5 bases and 3 bases, in that order; junction bases with no gene match: 14. This CDR3 spans 16 amino acids.

The table lists this clone with a count of one. The chain uses TRBV6-5 and TRBJ2-7; 8 bases fit TRBD2. Germline lookup yields CDR1 MNHEY and CDR2 SVGAGI. Trimming took 6 bases from V and 3 from J; bases not matched to a gene: 4. This CDR3 region has 13 residues. The CDR3 DNA sequence: TGTGCCAGCAGATCAACTAGCGGCTACGAGCAGTACTTC. It codes for CASRSTSGYEQYF.

J is TRBJ2-7 and V is TRBV5-1; D remains ambiguous. Germline assignment: CDR1 SGHRS and CDR2 YFSETQ. The length of the CDR3 is 15 residues. V lost 3 bases and J 1 base, leaving 14 bases between the germline ends. DNA of the CDR3: TGCGCCAGCAGCTCAAGGATGGGCAGGTCCTACGAGCAGTACTTC. Its protein is CASSSRMGRSYEQYF.

This chain uses TRBV30 with TRBJ2-3, with TRBD2 matching over 7 bases. This CDR3 spans 15 amino acids. The V gene's germline CDR1 is GTSNPN and CDR2 SVGIG (reference sequence). Unmatched junction bases numbered 7, after V lost 2 bases and J lost 2 bases. The CDR3 DNA follows: TGTGCCTGGAGTCTCCTAGCGGTTTACACAGATACGCAGTATTTT. Its translation: CAWSLLAVYTDTQYF.

This clone was observed a few times. The chain carries TRBV6-6 and TRBJ1-2; D might be TRBD1 (5 bases). Germline values: CDR1 MNHNY, CDR2 SVGAGI (reference sequence). This CDR3 has 13 amino acids. The V gene lost 8 bases and the J gene lost 3 bases, with 13 bases spanning the gap. Written as DNA, the CDR3 is TGTGCCAGCGGTCCGGGACGTCACTATGGCTACACCTTC. This sequence encodes CASGPGRHYGYTF.

This chain joins TRBV4-3 and TRBJ2-2, with 8 bases fitting TRBD2. Germline V gives CDR1 LGHNA, CDR2 YSLEER. The CDR3 runs to 16 residues. V dropped 5 bases and J dropped 4; count of bases not matched to a gene: 9. The chain's CDR3 is CASSSQAGAATGELFF. As DNA, the CDR3 is TGCGCCAGCAGCTCCCAAGCGGGAGCCGCCACCGGGGAGCTGTTTTTT.

The chain is built from TRBV28 and TRBJ1-5, with D unresolved. The CDR3 is 15 amino acids. The V end was cut by 1 base, the J end by 6 bases, with 13 bases between. Per the germline V gene, CDR1 is MDHEN and CDR2 is SYDVKM. CDR3 DNA: TGTGCCAGCAGTTTATTGGCAGGAGGAGGTCAGCCCCAGCATTTT. This sequence encodes CASSLLAGGGQPQHF.

The V call is TRBV12-3 or TRBV12-4, the J call TRBJ2-1; D call uncertain. The CDR3 contains 13 residues. V lost 3 bases and J lost 8, with 11 bases in between. As DNA, the CDR3 is TGTGCCAGCAGTTTTGGGGTGAGAGATGAGCAGTTCTTC. Translating gives CASSFGVRDEQFF.

The chain is built from TRBV9 and TRBJ1-3; no clear D. Deletions cut 4 bases from V and 2 bases from J, with 13 bases between. The CDR3 length is 15 residues. Germline V gives CDR1 SGDLS, CDR2 YYNGEE. CDR3 in DNA: TGTGCCAGCAGCCCAAGCGCGGGTCCTGGAAACACCATATATTTT. Amino acids: CASSPSAGPGNTIYF.

This clone was seen a single time. V is TRBV2 and J is TRBJ1-5, with 10 bases identical to TRBD1. CDR3 length: 16 residues. Losses at the gene ends were 3 bases for V and 6 bases for J; bases not matched to a gene: 8. Germline values: CDR1 SNHLY, CDR2 FYNNEI. Written as DNA, the CDR3 is TGTGCCAGCAGTGACCGGGACAGGGGTTGGGGTCAGCCCCAGCATTTT. It encodes CASSDRDRGWGQPQHF.

DNA of the CDR3: TGTGCCAGCAGCGTAGCTTGGGGGGCATCTAACTATGGCTACACCTTC. It translates to CASSVAWGASNYGYTF. The chain uses TRBV9 and TRBJ1-2; tentatively, D is TRBD1 (6 bases). This CDR3 is 16 amino acids long. CDR1 SGDLS and CDR2 YYNGEE come from the germline V gene. V lost 0 bases and J 0 bases, leaving 12 bases between the germline ends.

The V and J genes are TRBV27 and TRBJ2-7; 7 bases are shared with TRBD2. The CDR3 is 15 residues long. V lost 7 bases, J lost 4 bases, and 13 bases stayed unmatched. Per germline, CDR1 MNHEY and CDR2 SMNVEV (reference sequence). CDR3 sequence reads: CASTMGGSGLYEQYF. The CDR3 DNA is TGTGCCAGCACCATGGGCGGGAGCGGTCTTTACGAGCAGTACTTC.